This T cell receptor (beta chain) was sequenced for a study of tumor and adjacent non-tumor tissue in lung cancer. The study, taken as a whole, reports: TCR diversity was significantly greater in tumor than normal lung tissue.

This CDR3 is 14 amino acids long. Trimming removed 3 bases at V and 5 bases at J, with 13 bases between. Germline assignment: CDR1 SGHAT and CDR2 FQNNGV. Three rounds of nested PCR, following a modified ARM-PCR protocol, produced the TCRbeta library. TCRdb independently ran MiXCR on the multiplex PCR reads; one entry per CDR3 protein. The sample carries about 110,000 distinct CDR3 sequences, around 82% recorded once. RNA was extracted from bulk tissue without any cell sorting. In the case of this clonotype: Its antigen is unknown. No conserved phenylalanine or tryptophan ends this CDR3, so it is likely a read error.

The chain uses TRBV11-2 and TRBJ1-1, with D uncertain. This sequence originates from a man between 70 and 80 years old with non-small cell lung cancer. Sequenced material: lung tumor tissue. The CDR3 reads CASSFGRGRTEAFL. Written as DNA, the CDR3 is TGTGCCAGCAGCTTCGGCAGAGGCCGGACTGAAGCTTTCCTT.